The source of this T cell receptor beta chain is a study of T cells in Graves' hyperthyroidism and ophthalmopathy. Study findings and constraints: Most clonotypes expanded in thyroid above 0.001 were likewise present in blood.

The CDR3 has 13 residues. The V end lost 2 bases, the J end lost 6 bases, and 10 bases lay between the germline ends. Germline V CDR1 and CDR2: MNHEY, SVGEGT. This clonotype was counted many times. Its target is not known. Using RNA transcripts as the source, TCR beta CDR3 regions were amplified. Carried out on the TCR CDR3, a first-round RT-PCR used the HTBI primer set. One entry per CDR3 protein results from TCRdb running MiXCR on the multiplex PCR reads. The table records fewer than 350,000 distinct CDR3 sequences, roughly 13% of them present only once. What was sequenced was blood. The J gene is TRBJ1-2, the V gene TRBV6-2 or TRBV6-3; D uncertain. This sequence was found in a woman aged 40-49 years with Graves' hyperthyroidism. The CDR3 loop is CASSYPTSNGYTF. Here the CDR3 DNA reads TGTGCCAGCAGTTACCCCACCTCTAATGGCTACACCTTC.